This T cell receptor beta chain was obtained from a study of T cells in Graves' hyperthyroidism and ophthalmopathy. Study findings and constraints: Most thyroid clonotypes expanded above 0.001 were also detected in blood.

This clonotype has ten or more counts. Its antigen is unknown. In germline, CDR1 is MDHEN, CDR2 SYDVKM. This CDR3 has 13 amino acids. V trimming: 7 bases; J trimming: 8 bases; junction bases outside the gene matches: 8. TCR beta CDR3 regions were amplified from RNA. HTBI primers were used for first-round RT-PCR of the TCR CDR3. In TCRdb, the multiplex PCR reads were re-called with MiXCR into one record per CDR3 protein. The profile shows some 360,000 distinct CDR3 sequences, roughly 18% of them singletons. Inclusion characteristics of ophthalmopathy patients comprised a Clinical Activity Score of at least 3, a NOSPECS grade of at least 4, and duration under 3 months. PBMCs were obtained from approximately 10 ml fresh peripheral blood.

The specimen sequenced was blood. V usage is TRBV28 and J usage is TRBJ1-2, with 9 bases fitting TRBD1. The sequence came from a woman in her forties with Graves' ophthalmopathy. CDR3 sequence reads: CASTRTGERGYTF. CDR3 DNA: TGTGCCAGCACTCGGACAGGGGAGCGGGGCTACACCTTC.